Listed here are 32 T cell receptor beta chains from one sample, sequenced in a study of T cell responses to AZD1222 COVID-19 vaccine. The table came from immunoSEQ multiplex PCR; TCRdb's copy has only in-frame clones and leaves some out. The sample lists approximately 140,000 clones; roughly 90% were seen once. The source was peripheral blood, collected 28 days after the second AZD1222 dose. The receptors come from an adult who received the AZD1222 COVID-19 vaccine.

CDR3 protein: CASGLGPGFYEQYF. CDR3 DNA: TGTGCTAGTGGTTTGGGGCCGGGCTTTTACGAGCAGTACTTC. The chain uses TRBV12-5 and TRBJ2-7, with no clear D. Germline V CDR1 and CDR2: LGHNT, FRNRAP. There are 14 residues in the CDR3. The V end lost 1 base, the J end lost 4 bases, and 11 bases lay between the germline ends.

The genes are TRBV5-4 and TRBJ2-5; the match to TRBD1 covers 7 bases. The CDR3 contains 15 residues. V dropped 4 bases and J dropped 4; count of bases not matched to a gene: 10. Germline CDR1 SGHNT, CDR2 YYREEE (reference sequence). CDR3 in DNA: TGTGCCAGCAGCCCCACAGGGGAAAGTGGAGAGACCCAGTACTTC. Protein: CASSPTGESGETQYF.

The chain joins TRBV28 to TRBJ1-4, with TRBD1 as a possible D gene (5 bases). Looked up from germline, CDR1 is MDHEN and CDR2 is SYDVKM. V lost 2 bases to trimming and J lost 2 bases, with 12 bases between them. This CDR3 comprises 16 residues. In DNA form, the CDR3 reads TGTGCCAGCAGTTTAACGGGTGAGGGGACTAATGAAAAACTGTTTTTT. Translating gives CASSLTGEGTNEKLFF. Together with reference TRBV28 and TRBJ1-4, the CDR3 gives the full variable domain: DVKVTQSSRYLVKRTGEKVFLECVQDMDHENMFWYRQDPGLGLRLIYFSYDVKMKEKGDIPEGYSVSREKKERFSLILESASTNQTSMYLCASSLTGEGTNEKLFFGSGTQLSVL.

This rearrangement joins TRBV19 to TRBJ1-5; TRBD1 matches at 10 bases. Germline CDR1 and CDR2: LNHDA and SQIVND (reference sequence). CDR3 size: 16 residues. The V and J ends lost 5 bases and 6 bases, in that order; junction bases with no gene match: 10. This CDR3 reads CASSLHWDRGPQPQHF. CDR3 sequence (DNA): TGTGCCAGTAGTCTTCACTGGGACAGGGGACCTCAGCCCCAGCATTTT.

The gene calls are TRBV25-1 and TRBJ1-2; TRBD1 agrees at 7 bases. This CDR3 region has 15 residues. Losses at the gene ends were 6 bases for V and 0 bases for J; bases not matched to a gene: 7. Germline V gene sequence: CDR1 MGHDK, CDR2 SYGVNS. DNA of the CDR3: TGTGCCAGCAGCCCGGACAGGCCGGCTAACTATGGCTACACCTTC. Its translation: CASSPDRPANYGYTF.

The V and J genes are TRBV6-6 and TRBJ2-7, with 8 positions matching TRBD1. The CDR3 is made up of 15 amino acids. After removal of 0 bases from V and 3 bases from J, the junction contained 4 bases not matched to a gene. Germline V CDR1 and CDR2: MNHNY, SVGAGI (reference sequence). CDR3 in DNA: TGTGCCAGCAGTTACTCTACCAGGGGGCACTACGAGCAGTACTTC. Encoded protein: CASSYSTRGHYEQYF.

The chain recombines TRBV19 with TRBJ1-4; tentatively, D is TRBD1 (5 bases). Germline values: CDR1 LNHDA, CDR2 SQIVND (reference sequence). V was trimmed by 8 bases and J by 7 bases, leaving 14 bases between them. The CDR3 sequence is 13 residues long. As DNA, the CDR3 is TGTGCCAGTCGGACACCTTACGGTGAAAAACTGTTTTTT. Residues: CASRTPYGEKLFF.

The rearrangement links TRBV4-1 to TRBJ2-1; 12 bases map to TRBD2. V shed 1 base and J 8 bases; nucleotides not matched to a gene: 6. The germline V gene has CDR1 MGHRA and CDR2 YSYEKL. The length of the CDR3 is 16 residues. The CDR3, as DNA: TGCGCCAGCAGCCAAGGCCGACTAGCGGGAGTCTATGAGCAGTTCTTC. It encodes CASSQGRLAGVYEQFF.

The CDR3 loop reads CASSVTGTGEQYF. As DNA, the CDR3 is TGTGCCAGCAGCGTTACCGGGACAGGCGAGCAGTACTTC. The gene calls are TRBV7-6 and TRBJ2-7, with 8 nucleotides matching TRBD1. V shed 5 bases, J shed 6 bases, and the junction held 6 bases outside the gene matches. CDR1 SGHVS and CDR2 FNYEAQ come from the germline V gene. The CDR3 length is 13 residues.

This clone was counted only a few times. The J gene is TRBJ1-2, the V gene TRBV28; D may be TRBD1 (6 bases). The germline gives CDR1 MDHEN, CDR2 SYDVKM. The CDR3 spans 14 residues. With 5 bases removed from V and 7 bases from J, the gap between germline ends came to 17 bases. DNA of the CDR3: TGTGCCAGCAGTAGGTGGGGGCCAATAAGTGGCTACACCTTC. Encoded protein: CASSRWGPISGYTF.

The CDR3 here is CASSLGTGGYTEAFF. For the CDR3, the DNA is TGTGCCAGCAGTTTAGGGACAGGGGGCTACACTGAAGCTTTCTTT. The rearrangement uses TRBV28 and TRBJ1-1, with 12 bases lining up with TRBD1. CDR3 length: 15 amino acids. Germline V gene lookup returns CDR1 MDHEN and CDR2 SYDVKM. The trim removed 2 bases at V and 3 bases at J, leaving 1 base unmatched. The full variable domain, rest sourced from reference TRBV28 and TRBJ1-1, is DVKVTQSSRYLVKRTGEKVFLECVQDMDHENMFWYRQDPGLGLRLIYFSYDVKMKEKGDIPEGYSVSREKKERFSLILESASTNQTSMYLCASSLGTGGYTEAFFGQGTRLTVV.

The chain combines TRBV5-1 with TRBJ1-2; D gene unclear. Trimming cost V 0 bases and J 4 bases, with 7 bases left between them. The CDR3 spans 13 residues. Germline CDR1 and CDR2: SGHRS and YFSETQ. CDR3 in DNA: TGCGCCAGCAGCTTGGTCCGGGCCTATGGCTACACCTTC. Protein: CASSLVRAYGYTF.

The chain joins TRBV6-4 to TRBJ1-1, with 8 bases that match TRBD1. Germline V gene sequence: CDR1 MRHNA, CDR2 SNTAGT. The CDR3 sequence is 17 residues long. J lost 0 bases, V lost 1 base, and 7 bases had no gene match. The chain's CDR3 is CASSDWGTGKMNTEAFF. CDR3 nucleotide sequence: TGTGCCAGCAGTGACTGGGGGACAGGAAAGATGAACACTGAAGCTTTCTTT.

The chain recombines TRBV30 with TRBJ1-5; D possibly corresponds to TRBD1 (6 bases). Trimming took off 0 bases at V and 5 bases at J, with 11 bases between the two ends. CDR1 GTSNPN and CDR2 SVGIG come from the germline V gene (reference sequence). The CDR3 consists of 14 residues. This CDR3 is CAWSVLAGDQPQHF. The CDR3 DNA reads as TGTGCCTGGAGTGTACTAGCAGGGGATCAGCCCCAGCATTTT.

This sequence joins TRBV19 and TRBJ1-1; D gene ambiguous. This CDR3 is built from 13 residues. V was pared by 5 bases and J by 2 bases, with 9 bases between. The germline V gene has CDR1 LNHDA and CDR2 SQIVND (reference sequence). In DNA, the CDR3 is TGTGCCAGTAGTGTGTACAAAAACACTGAAGCTTTCTTT. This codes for CASSVYKNTEAFF.

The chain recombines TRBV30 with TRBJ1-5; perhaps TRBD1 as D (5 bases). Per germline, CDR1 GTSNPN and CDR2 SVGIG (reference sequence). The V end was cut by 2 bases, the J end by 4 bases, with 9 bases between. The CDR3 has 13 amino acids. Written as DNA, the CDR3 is TGTGCCTGGAGTTCGACAGTAAATCAGCCCCAGCATTTT. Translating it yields CAWSSTVNQPQHF.

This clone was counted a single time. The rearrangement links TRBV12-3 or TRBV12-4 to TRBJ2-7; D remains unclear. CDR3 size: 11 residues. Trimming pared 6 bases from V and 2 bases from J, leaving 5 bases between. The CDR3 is CASSLTYEQYF. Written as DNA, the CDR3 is TGTGCCAGCAGCCTTACCTACGAGCAGTACTTC.

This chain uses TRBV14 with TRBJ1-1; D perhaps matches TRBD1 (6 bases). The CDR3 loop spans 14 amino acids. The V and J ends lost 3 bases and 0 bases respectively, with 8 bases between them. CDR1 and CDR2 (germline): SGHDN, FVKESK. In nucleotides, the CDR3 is TGTGCCAGCAGCCAGAACAGGGTGAACACTGAAGCTTTCTTT. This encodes CASSQNRVNTEAFF.

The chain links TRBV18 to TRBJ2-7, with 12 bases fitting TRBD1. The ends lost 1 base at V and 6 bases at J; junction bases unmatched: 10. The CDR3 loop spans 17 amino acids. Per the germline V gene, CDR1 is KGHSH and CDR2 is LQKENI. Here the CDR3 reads CASSPQASGTGGTEQYF. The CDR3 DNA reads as TGTGCCAGCTCACCACAAGCCTCCGGGACAGGGGGCACCGAGCAGTACTTC.

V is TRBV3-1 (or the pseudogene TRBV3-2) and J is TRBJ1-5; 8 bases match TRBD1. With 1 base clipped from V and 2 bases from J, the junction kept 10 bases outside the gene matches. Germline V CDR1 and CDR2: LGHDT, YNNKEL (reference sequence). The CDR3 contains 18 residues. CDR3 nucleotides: TGTGCCAGCAGCCAAGGGACAGGGCTCCTATTTGGCAATCAGCCCCAGCATTTT. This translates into CASSQGTGLLFGNQPQHF.

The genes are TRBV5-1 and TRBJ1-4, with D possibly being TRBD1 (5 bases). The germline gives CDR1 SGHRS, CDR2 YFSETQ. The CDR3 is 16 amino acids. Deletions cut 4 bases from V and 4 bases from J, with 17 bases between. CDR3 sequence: CASSVWQGNGNEKLFF. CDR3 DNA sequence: TGCGCCAGCAGCGTATGGCAGGGTAATGGTAATGAAAAACTGTTTTTT.

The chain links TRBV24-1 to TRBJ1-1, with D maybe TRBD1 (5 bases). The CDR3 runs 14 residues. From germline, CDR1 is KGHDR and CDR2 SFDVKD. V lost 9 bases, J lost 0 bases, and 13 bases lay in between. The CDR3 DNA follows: TGTGCCACCCAAGGGGCCCAGATGAACACTGAAGCTTTCTTT. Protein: CATQGAQMNTEAFF.

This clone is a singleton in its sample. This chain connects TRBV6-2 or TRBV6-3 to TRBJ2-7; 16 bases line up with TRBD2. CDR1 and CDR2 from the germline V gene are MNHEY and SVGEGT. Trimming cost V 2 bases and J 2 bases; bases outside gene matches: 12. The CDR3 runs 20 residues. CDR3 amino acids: CASSYTSSGTSGRDPYEQYF. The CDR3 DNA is TGTGCCAGCAGTTACACCTCCTCCGGGACTAGCGGGAGGGACCCCTACGAGCAGTACTTC.

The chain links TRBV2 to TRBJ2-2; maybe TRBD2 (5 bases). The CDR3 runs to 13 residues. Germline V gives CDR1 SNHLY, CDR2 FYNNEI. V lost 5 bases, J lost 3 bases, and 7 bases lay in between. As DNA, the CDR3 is TGTGCCAGCAGTCCGGACTACACCGGGGAGCTGTTTTTT. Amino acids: CASSPDYTGELFF.

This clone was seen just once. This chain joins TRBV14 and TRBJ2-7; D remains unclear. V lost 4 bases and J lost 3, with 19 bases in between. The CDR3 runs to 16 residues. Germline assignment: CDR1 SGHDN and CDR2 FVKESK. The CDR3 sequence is CASSLGFGASLYEQYF. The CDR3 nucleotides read TGTGCCAGCAGCCTAGGGTTCGGCGCGTCCCTCTACGAGCAGTACTTC.

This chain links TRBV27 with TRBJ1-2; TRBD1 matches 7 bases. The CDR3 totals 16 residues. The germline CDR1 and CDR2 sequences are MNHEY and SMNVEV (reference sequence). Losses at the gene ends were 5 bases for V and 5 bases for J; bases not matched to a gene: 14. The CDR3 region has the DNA TGTGCCAGCAGTCCGACAAAGGGGGCGTGGGAGTATGGCTACACCTTC. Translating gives CASSPTKGAWEYGYTF.

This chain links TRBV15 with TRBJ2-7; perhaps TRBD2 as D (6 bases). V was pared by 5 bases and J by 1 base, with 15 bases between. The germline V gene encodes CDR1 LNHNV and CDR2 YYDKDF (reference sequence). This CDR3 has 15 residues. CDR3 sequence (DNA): TGTGCCACCAGCGGAGTAGGTAGCGGTTCCTACGAGCAGTACTTC. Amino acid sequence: CATSGVGSGSYEQYF.

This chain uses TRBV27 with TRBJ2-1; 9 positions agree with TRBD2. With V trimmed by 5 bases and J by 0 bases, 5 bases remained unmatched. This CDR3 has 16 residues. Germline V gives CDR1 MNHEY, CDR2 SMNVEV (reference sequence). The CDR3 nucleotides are TGTGCCAGCAGTCCGACTAGCGGAGACTCCTACAATGAGCAGTTCTTC. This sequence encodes CASSPTSGDSYNEQFF.

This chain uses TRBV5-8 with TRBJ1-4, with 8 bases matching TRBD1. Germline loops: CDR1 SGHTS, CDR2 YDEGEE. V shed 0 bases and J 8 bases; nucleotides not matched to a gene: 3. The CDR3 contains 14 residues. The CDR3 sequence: CASSLGQGLEKLFF. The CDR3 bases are TGTGCCAGCAGCTTGGGACAGGGGTTGGAAAAACTGTTTTTT.

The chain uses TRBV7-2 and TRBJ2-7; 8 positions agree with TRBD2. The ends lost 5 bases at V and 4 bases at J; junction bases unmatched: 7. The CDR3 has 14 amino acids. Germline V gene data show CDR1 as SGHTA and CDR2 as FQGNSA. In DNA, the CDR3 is TGTGCCAGCAGCCGGAGTAGCGGGAAGTACGAGCAGTACTTC. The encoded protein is CASSRSSGKYEQYF.

DNA for the CDR3: TGTGCCAGCACACTTGACCTGAGCTATGGCTACACCTTC. Amino acids: CASTLDLSYGYTF. The V call is TRBV7-2, the J call TRBJ1-2; D is ambiguous. V lost 7 bases and J 4 bases, leaving 13 bases between the germline ends. The germline V gene encodes CDR1 SGHTA and CDR2 FQGNSA. The CDR3 extends over 13 amino acids.

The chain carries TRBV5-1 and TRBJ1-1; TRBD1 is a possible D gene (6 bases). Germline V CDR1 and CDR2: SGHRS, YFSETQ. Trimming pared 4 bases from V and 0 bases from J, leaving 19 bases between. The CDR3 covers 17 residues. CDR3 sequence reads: CASSVRPGHHLNTEAFF. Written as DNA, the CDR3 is TGCGCCAGCAGCGTCCGCCCGGGACACCACTTGAACACTGAAGCTTTCTTT.